The present T cell receptor (beta chain) was sequenced within a study of PD-1 blockade in classical Hodgkin lymphoma. General study results and limits: The CD4+ diversity rise by C4D1 was clearest in complete responders.

CDR1 and CDR2 from the germline V gene are LGHNA and YNFKEQ. V was trimmed by 4 bases and J by 4 bases, leaving 10 bases between them. CDR3 size: 14 residues. The protocol was immunoSEQ multiplex PCR, while the TCRdb copy is restricted to in-frame clones and leaves out a portion. The top ten clones hold 3.3% of a sample with around 11,000 clones, around four fifths of them seen once. Concerning this clone itself: Its antigen is unidentified.

Time point indicated: cycle 4 day 1 (C4D1), after more than five weeks of nivolumab. Every one of the patients relapsed after autologous stem cell transplantation (brentuximab vedotin exposure was variable). Using magnetic negative selection, the CD4+ T cells were separated out of thawed PBMCs. The clonotype was recovered from a human donor with classical Hodgkin lymphoma. Material: CD4+ T cells from blood, obtained before the fourth cycle of nivolumab. The V call is TRBV4-2, the J call TRBJ2-2; weak D call: TRBD2 (6 bases). Here the CDR3 reads CASSLEGGTGELFF. The DNA for the CDR3 is TGTGCCAGCAGCCTTGAGGGAGGCACCGGGGAGCTGTTTTTT.